Listed here are 15 T cell receptor beta chains from one sample, sequenced in a study of CD8 T cells in ankylosing spondylitis. TCRdb re-called the 5' RACE reads through MiXCR, storing one row per CDR3 protein. The sample records 30,000 to 45,000 distinct CDR3 sequences, 10% being singletons. The sample comprised blood, either unsorted or a sorted T cell fraction (not recorded which). All receptors come from a male donor with ankylosing spondylitis or in good health (not recorded which).

This clonotype was seen repeatedly, ten times or more. CDR3 amino acids: CASSYRDSTDQPQHF. CDR3 DNA: TGTGCCAGCAGCTACCGGGACAGCACAGATCAGCCCCAGCATTTT. This chain links TRBV6-5 with TRBJ1-5, with 7 nucleotides matching TRBD1. Germline lookup yields CDR1 MNHEY and CDR2 SVGAGI. The CDR3 runs 15 residues. Germline trimming cut 6 bases from V and 5 bases from J; bases unmatched to any gene: 10.

The chain couples TRBV20-1 to TRBJ2-6, with TRBD1 matching 8 bases. Germline CDR1 DFQATT, CDR2 SNEGSKA (reference sequence). This CDR3 has 16 residues. J gave up 0 bases and V 3 bases, and 4 bases lay outside the gene matches. The CDR3 region has the DNA TGCAGTGCTAGGGGACAGGCGAACTCTGGGGCCAACGTCCTGACTTTC. This encodes CSARGQANSGANVLTF.

This clonotype has a count of ten or more. The chain uses TRBV5-6 and TRBJ2-2; no clear D. This CDR3 is 14 amino acids long. V lost 4 bases, J lost 5 bases, and 12 bases lay in between. The germline CDR1 and CDR2 sequences are SGHDT and YYEEEE. CDR3 DNA: TGTGCCAGCAGCACGGGCCTGGAGACCGGGGAGCTGTTTTTT. Translated, it gives CASSTGLETGELFF.

In this sample, this clonotype turned up many times. The chain is built from TRBV12-3 or TRBV12-4 and TRBJ2-7, with no clear D. This CDR3 comprises 15 residues. Trimming stripped 6 bases from V and 2 bases from J, with 17 bases between. This CDR3 reads CASRPGSLGTYEQYF. DNA for the CDR3: TGTGCCAGCAGACCCGGGTCCCTGGGTACCTACGAGCAGTACTTC.

There are many counts of this clonotype. This chain connects TRBV20-1 to TRBJ1-4; possible D gene TRBD1, 5 bases. Germline V gives CDR1 DFQATT, CDR2 SNEGSKA (reference sequence). The CDR3 extends over 13 amino acids. V lost 3 bases to trimming and J lost 7 bases, with 12 bases between them. The CDR3 sequence is CSASRDAGEKLFF. CDR3 bases: TGCAGTGCTAGCCGGGACGCTGGTGAAAAACTGTTTTTT.

This chain uses TRBV14 with TRBJ2-3, with D perhaps TRBD2 (6 bases). Germline V gene data show CDR1 as SGHDN and CDR2 as FVKESK. The CDR3 has 16 amino acids. Between the trimmed V and J ends, which lost 1 base and 1 base, there was a span of 12 bases. CDR3 sequence (DNA): TGTGCCAGCAGCCAAGTTGGGGGGTCGGGCACAGATACGCAGTATTTT. Translation gives CASSQVGGSGTDTQYF.

This clonotype was detected ten times or more. This chain connects TRBV9 to TRBJ2-3; 8 bases fit TRBD2. The CDR3 runs 15 residues. Trimming took 3 bases from V and 4 from J; bases not matched to a gene: 7. Looked up from germline, CDR1 is SGDLS and CDR2 is YYNGEE. The CDR3 loop reads CASSGEGLASDTQYF. Written as DNA, the CDR3 is TGTGCCAGCAGCGGGGAAGGACTAGCTTCAGATACGCAGTATTTT.

V gene TRBV18 combines with J gene TRBJ1-1, with TRBD1 matching 7 bases. The CDR3 totals 15 residues. Germline loops: CDR1 KGHSH, CDR2 LQKENI. The V segment lost 3 bases and the J segment 3 bases; nucleotides outside the gene matches: 7. The CDR3 bases are TGTGCCAGCTCACCTTCTAGGGACAGCTACACTGAAGCTTTCTTT. Residues: CASSPSRDSYTEAFF.

A word on this clonotype: This may stem from a read error, because a much larger clone lies one nucleotide away. The rearrangement joins TRBV5-1 to TRBJ2-1; D may correspond to TRBD1 or TRBD2 (5 bases each). Germline V gene sequence: CDR1 SGHRS, CDR2 YFSETQ. The V and J ends lost 4 bases and 0 bases respectively, with 17 bases between them. CDR3 length: 17 residues. CDR3 sequence reads: CASSTLGTFSSYNEQFF. In DNA form, the CDR3 reads TGCGCCAGCAGCACCCTGGGGACGTTTAGCTCCTACAATGAGCAGTTCTTC.

The sample holds many counts of this clonotype. This sequence joins TRBV20-1 and TRBJ2-1; 8 bases are shared with TRBD2. The germline gives CDR1 DFQATT, CDR2 SNEGSKA (reference sequence). This CDR3 has 15 residues. Trimming at V came to 3 bases and at J to 1 base, leaving 5 bases not matched to a gene. CDR3 sequence reads: CSARGAGVSYNEQFF. CDR3 DNA sequence: TGCAGTGCTAGGGGAGCGGGAGTTTCCTACAATGAGCAGTTCTTC.

V and J are TRBV20-1 and TRBJ1-6, with a possible D match to TRBD1 (5 bases). The germline V gene has CDR1 DFQATT and CDR2 SNEGSKA (reference sequence). The length of the CDR3 is 16 residues. V lost 3 bases to trimming and J lost 7 bases, with 19 bases between them. This CDR3 reads CSASRGGGAINSPLHF. The CDR3, as DNA: TGCAGTGCTAGTCGTGGGGGTGGGGCTATCAATTCACCCCTCCACTTT.

This rearrangement joins TRBV11-2 to TRBJ2-2; TRBD2 might be the D (6 bases). This CDR3 has 16 amino acids. CDR1 SGHAT and CDR2 FQNNGV come from the germline V gene. Trimming left V 5 bases short and J 0 bases short, with 13 bases between. For the CDR3, the DNA is TGTGCCAGCAGCAAAGGCGGAGGGGCGAACACCGGGGAGCTGTTTTTT. It specifies CASSKGGGANTGELFF.

The table lists this clonotype with a few counts. The chain joins TRBV29-1 to TRBJ2-3; a weak D match, TRBD2 (6 bases). This CDR3 contains 14 residues. Germline V gene sequence: CDR1 SQVTM, CDR2 ANQGSEA. V lost 7 bases and J 3 bases, leaving 17 bases between the germline ends. The CDR3 loop reads CSAKGEAGTDTQYF. The CDR3, as DNA: TGCAGCGCCAAAGGCGAGGCGGGAACAGATACGCAGTATTTT.

This clonotype was seen only a few times. The CDR3 protein is CASSHNRDQPQHF. The DNA for the CDR3 is TGTGCCAGCAGCCACAACAGGGATCAGCCCCAGCATTTT. V usage is TRBV27 and J usage is TRBJ1-5, with D perhaps TRBD1 (6 bases). Trimming took off 6 bases at V and 5 bases at J, with 11 bases between the two ends. The CDR3 has 13 residues. CDR1 is MNHEY, CDR2 SMNVEV, per germline (reference sequence).

In this sample, this clonotype turned up many times. The CDR3 region is CASSLAPGQYSSYNEQFF. CDR3 nucleotides: TGCGCCAGCAGCTTGGCGCCAGGGCAGTACTCCTCCTACAATGAGCAGTTCTTC. V gene TRBV5-1 combines with J gene TRBJ2-1, with a possible D match to TRBD1 (5 bases). The CDR3 spans 18 residues. CDR1 and CDR2 (germline): SGHRS, YFSETQ. Between the trimmed V and J ends, which lost 0 bases and 0 bases, there was a span of 16 bases.